The 3 T cell receptor beta chains below were found in one sample sequenced in a study of OX40 agonist ivuxolimab in advanced cancers. Clones were read by immunoSEQ multiplex PCR, and TCRdb kept only the in-frame ones, dropping some. The repertoire includes about 63,000 clones, around 80% of them detected once, and 0.9% to 1.1% sits in the top ten. Sequenced here: CD4+ or CD8+ T cells sorted from blood, sampled in a trial of the OX40 agonist ivuxolimab. The receptors shown here come from an adult with an advanced solid tumor such as melanoma, head and neck, liver or kidney cancer.

The rearrangement uses TRBV6-5 and TRBJ2-7; either TRBD1 or TRBD2 may supply D (6 bases each). Germline V CDR1 and CDR2: MNHEY, SVGAGI. V was clipped by 6 bases and J by 0 bases, with 15 bases between them. The CDR3 length is 15 residues. This CDR3 reads CASRMRGASSYEQYF. CDR3 nucleotides: TGTGCCAGCAGGATGAGGGGGGCGAGCTCCTACGAGCAGTACTTC.

The rearrangement uses TRBV6-1 and TRBJ2-1, with D unresolved. The CDR3 loop spans 14 amino acids. V was trimmed by 4 bases and J by 2 bases, leaving 9 bases between them. Germline CDR1 reads MNHNS; CDR2 reads SASEGT. CDR3 in DNA: TGTGCCAGCAGTGTCGGTTTCACCTACAATGAGCAGTTCTTC. Translation gives CASSVGFTYNEQFF.

Concerning this clone: Other DNA variants within this sample encode the same CDR3. This rearrangement joins TRBV28 to TRBJ1-5; D remains unclear. Germline V gene lookup returns CDR1 MDHEN and CDR2 SYDVKM. Trimming pared 6 bases from V and 2 bases from J, leaving 11 bases between. The CDR3 contains 14 residues. The chain's CDR3 is CASSLGRGNQPQHF. CDR3 nucleotide sequence: TGTGCCAGCAGCCTCGGACGGGGCAATCAGCCCCAGCATTTT.